These T cell receptor beta chains were read from a single sample in a study of T cells in Graves' hyperthyroidism and ophthalmopathy. MiXCR, applied by TCRdb to the multiplex PCR reads, yields one record per CDR3 protein. The table lists about 600,000 distinct CDR3 sequences, 12% to 15% of them singletons. Material for sequencing was blood. The receptors were sampled from a woman in her late teens or twenties with Graves' ophthalmopathy. Both conserved end residues are part of each CDR3.

v_call: TRBV27
j_call: TRBJ2-3
cdr3_aa: CASSLWGVASTDTQYF

v_call: TRBV12-5
j_call: TRBJ1-1
cdr3_aa: CASGPGHPTEAFF

v_call: TRBV12-3/TRBV12-4
j_call: TRBJ2-7
cdr3_aa: CASSSRLAGRYEQYF

v_call: TRBV29-1
j_call: TRBJ2-1
cdr3_aa: CSSRGAAREGNEQFF

v_call: TRBV5-1
j_call: TRBJ1-1
cdr3_aa: CASSLVGGEGNTEAFF

v_call: TRBV9
j_call: TRBJ2-7
cdr3_aa: CASSGRDLPSPYEQYF

v_call: TRBV9
j_call: TRBJ2-6
cdr3_aa: CASSVPDGYGANVLTF

v_call: TRBV7-9
j_call: TRBJ2-4
cdr3_aa: CASSPGGAAKNIQYF

v_call: TRBV28
j_call: TRBJ2-7
cdr3_aa: CASTVGSSGISEQYF

v_call: TRBV6-5
j_call: TRBJ1-5
cdr3_aa: CASSYSDRGGQPQHF

v_call: TRBV18
j_call: TRBJ1-1
cdr3_aa: CASSSRQGLEAFF

v_call: TRBV20-1
j_call: TRBJ2-5
cdr3_aa: CSAIAGGPGETQYF

v_call: TRBV18
j_call: TRBJ1-1
cdr3_aa: CASSPAGMANTEAFF

v_call: TRBV12-3/TRBV12-4
j_call: TRBJ2-3
cdr3_aa: CASSMTSGRGYDTQYF

v_call: TRBV7-2
j_call: TRBJ1-1
cdr3_aa: CASTPEGGVYTEAFF

v_call: TRBV4-2
j_call: TRBJ1-5
cdr3_aa: CASSYRQGEDPHSNQPQHF

v_call: TRBV27
j_call: TRBJ2-1
cdr3_aa: CASSLLTSGLYNEQFF

v_call: TRBV24-1
j_call: TRBJ2-1
cdr3_aa: CATRGTSGRGEQFF

v_call: TRBV12-3/TRBV12-4
j_call: TRBJ2-1
cdr3_aa: CASGVYNEQFF

v_call: TRBV30
j_call: TRBJ1-2
cdr3_aa: CAWSPTDLYTF

v_call: TRBV12-5
j_call: TRBJ1-5
cdr3_aa: CASGLGSNQPQHF

v_call: TRBV6-1
j_call: TRBJ2-3
cdr3_aa: CASSEFAGGADTQYF

v_call: TRBV20-1
j_call: TRBJ2-1
cdr3_aa: CSARDPGTGGGGNEQFF

v_call: TRBV18
j_call: TRBJ2-5
cdr3_aa: CASSPPGQVDDTQYF

v_call: TRBV10-3
j_call: TRBJ2-2
cdr3_aa: CAIPRGVAGELFF

v_call: TRBV6-1
j_call: TRBJ1-3
cdr3_aa: CATNRDRNTIYF